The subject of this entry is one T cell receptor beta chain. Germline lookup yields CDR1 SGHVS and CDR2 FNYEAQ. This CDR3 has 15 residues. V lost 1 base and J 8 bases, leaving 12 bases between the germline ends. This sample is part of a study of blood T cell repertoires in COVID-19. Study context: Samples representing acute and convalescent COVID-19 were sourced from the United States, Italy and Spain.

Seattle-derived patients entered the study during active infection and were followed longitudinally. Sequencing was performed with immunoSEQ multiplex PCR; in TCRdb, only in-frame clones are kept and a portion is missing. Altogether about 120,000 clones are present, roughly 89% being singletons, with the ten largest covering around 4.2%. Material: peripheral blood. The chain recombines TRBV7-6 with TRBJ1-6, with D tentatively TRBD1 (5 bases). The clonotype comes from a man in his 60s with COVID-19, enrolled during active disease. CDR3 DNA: TGTGCCAGCAGCTTAGACGCAGGGCGCCATTCACCCCTCCACTTT. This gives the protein CASSLDAGRHSPLHF.